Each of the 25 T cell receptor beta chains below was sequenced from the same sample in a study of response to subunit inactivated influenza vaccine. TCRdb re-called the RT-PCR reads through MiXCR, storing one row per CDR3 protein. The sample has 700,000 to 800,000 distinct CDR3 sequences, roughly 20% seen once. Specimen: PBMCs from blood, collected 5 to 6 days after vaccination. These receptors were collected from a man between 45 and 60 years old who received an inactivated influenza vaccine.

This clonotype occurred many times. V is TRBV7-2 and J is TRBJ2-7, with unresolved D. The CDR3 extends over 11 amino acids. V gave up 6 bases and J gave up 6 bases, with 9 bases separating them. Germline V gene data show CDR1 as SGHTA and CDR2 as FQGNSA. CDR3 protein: CASRNRGEQYF. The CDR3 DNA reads TGTGCCAGCAGGAATCGAGGCGAGCAGTACTTC.

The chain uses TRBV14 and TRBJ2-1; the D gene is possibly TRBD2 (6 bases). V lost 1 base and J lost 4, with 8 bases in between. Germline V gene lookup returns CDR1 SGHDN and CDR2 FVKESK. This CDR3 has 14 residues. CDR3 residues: CASSQAGTYNEQFF. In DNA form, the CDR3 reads TGTGCCAGCAGCCAAGCCGGGACTTACAATGAGCAGTTCTTC.

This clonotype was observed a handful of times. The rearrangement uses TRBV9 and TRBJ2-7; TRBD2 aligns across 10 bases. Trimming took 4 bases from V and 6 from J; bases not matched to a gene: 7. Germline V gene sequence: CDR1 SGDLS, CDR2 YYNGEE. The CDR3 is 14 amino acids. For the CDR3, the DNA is TGTGCCAGCAGCAAGGCCAGCGGGAGGGTCGAGCAGTACTTC. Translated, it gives CASSKASGRVEQYF.

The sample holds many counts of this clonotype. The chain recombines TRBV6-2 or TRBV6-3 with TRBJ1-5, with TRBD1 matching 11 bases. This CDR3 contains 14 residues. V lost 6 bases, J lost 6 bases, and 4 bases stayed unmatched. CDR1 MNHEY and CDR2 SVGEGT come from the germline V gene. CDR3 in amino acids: CASRPDRGRQPQHF. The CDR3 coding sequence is TGTGCCAGCAGGCCGGACAGGGGGCGTCAGCCCCAGCATTTT.

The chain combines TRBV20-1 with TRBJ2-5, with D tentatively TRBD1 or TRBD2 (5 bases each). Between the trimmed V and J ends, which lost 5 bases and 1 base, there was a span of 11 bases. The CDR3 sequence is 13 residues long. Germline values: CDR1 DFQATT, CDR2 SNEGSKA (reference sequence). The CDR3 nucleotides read TGCAGTGCTGGGACGGTAACCCAAGAGACCCAGTACTTC. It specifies CSAGTVTQETQYF.

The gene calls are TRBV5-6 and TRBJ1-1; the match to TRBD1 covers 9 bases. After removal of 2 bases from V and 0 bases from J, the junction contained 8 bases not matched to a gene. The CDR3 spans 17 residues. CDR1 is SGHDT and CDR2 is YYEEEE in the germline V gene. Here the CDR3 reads CASSFSGTGNVNTEAFF. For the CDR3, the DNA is TGTGCCAGCAGCTTCTCGGGGACAGGGAACGTGAACACTGAAGCTTTCTTT.

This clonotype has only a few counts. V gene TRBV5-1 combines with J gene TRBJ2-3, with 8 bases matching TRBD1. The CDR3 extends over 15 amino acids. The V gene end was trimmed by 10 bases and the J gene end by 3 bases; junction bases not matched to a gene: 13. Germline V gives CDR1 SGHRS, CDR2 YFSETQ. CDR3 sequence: CAVSTGTGTTDTQYF. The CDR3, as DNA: TGCGCCGTTTCTACCGGGACAGGTACAACAGATACGCAGTATTTT.

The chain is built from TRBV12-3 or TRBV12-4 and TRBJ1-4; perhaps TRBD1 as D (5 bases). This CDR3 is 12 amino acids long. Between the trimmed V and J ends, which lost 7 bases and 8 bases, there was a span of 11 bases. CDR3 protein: CASMGGGEKLFF. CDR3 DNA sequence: TGTGCCAGCATGGGGGGGGGGGAAAAACTGTTTTTT.

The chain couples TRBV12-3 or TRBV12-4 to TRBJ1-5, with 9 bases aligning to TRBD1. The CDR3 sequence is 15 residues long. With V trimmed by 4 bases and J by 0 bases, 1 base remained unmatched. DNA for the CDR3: TGTGCCAGCAGTTGGGACAGGGATAGCAATCAGCCCCAGCATTTT. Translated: CASSWDRDSNQPQHF.

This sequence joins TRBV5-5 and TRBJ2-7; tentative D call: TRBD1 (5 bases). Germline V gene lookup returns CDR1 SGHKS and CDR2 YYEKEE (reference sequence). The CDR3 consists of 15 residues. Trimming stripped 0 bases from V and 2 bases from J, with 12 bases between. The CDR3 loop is CASSLAARDTYEQYF. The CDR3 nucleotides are TGTGCCAGCAGCTTGGCCGCCAGGGATACCTACGAGCAGTACTTC.

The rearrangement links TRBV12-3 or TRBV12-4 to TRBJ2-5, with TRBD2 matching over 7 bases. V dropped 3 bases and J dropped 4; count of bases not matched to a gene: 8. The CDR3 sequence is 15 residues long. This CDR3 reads CASSFREGGRETQYF. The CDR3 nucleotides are TGTGCCAGCAGTTTTAGGGAGGGCGGACGAGAGACCCAGTACTTC.

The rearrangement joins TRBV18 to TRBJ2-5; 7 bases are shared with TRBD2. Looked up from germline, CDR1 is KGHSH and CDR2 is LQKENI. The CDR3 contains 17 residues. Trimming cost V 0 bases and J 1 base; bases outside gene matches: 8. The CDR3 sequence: CASSPPRYGGGQETQYF. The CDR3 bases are TGTGCCAGCTCACCACCGAGGTATGGCGGGGGCCAAGAGACCCAGTACTTC.

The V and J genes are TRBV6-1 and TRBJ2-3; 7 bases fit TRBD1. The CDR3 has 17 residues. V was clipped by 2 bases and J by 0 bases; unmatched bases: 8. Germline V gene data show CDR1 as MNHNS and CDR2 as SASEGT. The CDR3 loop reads CASSEWDSLESTDTQYF. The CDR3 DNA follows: TGTGCCAGCAGTGAATGGGACAGCCTAGAGAGCACAGATACGCAGTATTTT.

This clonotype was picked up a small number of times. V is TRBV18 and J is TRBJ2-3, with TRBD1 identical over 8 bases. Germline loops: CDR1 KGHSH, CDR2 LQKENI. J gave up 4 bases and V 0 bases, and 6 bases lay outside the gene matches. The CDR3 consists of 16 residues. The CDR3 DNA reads TGTGCCAGCTCACCACCGGGCAGGGGGCGATCAGATACGCAGTATTTT. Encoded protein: CASSPPGRGRSDTQYF.

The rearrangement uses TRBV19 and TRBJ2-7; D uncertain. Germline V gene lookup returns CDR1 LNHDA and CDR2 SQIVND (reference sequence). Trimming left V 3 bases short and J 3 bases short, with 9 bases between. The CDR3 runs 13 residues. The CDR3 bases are TGTGCCAGTAGTATTACGGTGATCTACGAGCAGTACTTC. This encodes CASSITVIYEQYF.

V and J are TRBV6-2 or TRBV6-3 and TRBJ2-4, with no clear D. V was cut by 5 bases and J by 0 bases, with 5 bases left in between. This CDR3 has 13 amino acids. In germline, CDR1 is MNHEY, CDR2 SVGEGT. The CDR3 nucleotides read TGTGCCAGCAGTACGGTAGCCAAAAACATTCAGTACTTC. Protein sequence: CASSTVAKNIQYF.

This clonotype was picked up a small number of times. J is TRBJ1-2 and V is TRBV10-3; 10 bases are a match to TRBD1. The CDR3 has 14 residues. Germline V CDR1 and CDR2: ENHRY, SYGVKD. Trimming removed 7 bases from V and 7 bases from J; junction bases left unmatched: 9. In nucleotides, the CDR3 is TGTGCCATCACCTCGACAGGGGGCGCCGGTGGCTACACCTTC. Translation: CAITSTGGAGGYTF.

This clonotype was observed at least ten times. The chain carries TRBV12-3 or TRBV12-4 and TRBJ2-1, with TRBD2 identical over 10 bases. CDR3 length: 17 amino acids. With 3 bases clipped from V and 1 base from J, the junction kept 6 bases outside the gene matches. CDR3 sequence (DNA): TGTGCCAGCAGTTTTCTACTAGCGGGAAGGTCCTACAATGAGCAGTTCTTC. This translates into CASSFLLAGRSYNEQFF.

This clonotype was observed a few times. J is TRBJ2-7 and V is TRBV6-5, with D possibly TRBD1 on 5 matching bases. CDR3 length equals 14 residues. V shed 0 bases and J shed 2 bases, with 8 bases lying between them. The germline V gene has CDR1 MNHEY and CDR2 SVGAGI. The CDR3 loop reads CASSYSGLTYEQYF. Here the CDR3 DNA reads TGTGCCAGCAGTTACTCGGGGCTGACCTACGAGCAGTACTTC.

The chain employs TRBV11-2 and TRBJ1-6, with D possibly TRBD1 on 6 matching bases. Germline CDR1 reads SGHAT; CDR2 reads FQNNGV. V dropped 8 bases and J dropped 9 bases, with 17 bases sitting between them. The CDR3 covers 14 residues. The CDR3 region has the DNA TGTGCCAGCGGGGGACATAGGGGAGGTTCACCCCTCCACTTT. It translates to CASGGHRGGSPLHF.

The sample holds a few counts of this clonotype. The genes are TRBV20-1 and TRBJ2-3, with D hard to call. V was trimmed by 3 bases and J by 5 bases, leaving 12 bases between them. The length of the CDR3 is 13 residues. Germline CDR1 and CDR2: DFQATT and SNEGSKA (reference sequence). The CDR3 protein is CSARVSLVDTQYF. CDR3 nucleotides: TGCAGTGCTAGGGTTAGCCTGGTAGATACGCAGTATTTT.

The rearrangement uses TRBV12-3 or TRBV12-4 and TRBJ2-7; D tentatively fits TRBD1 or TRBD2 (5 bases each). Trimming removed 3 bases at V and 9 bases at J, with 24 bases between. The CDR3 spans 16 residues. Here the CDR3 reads CASSFTGTDLSVGQYF. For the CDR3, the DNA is TGTGCCAGCAGTTTTACCGGGACGGACCTCTCAGTCGGGCAGTACTTC.

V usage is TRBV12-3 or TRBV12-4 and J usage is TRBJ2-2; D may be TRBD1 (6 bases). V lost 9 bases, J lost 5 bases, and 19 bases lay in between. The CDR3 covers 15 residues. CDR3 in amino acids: CASLWGQRRTGELFF. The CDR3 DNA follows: TGTGCCAGTCTCTGGGGGCAGAGAAGGACCGGGGAGCTGTTTTTT.

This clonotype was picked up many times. The CDR3 DNA is TGTGCCAGCAGTGGACAGGGAACAGATACGCAGTATTTT. Translation: CASSGQGTDTQYF. The chain carries TRBV7-2 and TRBJ2-3; 8 bases agree with TRBD1. The germline V gene has CDR1 SGHTA and CDR2 FQGNSA. This CDR3 region has 13 residues. The ends lost 6 bases at V and 3 bases at J; junction bases unmatched: 2.

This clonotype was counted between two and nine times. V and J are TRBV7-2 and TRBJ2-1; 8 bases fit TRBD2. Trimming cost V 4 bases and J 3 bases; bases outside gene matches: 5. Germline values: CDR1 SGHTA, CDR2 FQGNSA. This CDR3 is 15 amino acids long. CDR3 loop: CASSSRGGIYNEQFF. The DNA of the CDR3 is TGTGCCAGCAGCTCCCGCGGGGGGATCTACAATGAGCAGTTCTTC. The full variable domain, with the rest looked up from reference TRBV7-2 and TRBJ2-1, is GAGVSQSPSNKVTEKGKDVELRCDPISGHTALYWYRQSLGQGLEFLIYFQGNSAPDKSGLPSDRFSAERTGGSVSTLTIQRTQQEDSAVYLCASSSRGGIYNEQFFGPGTRLTVL.